These T cell receptor beta chains were read from a single sample in a study of OX40 agonist ivuxolimab in advanced cancers. The data were produced by immunoSEQ multiplex PCR, yet TCRdb's version contains in-frame clones alone and is incomplete. The sample comprises more than 80,000 clones, 91% of which are singletons, and 8.4% rests with the top ten. The sample was CD4+ or CD8+ T cells sorted from blood, taken in a trial of the OX40 agonist ivuxolimab. These receptors originate from an adult with an advanced solid tumor such as melanoma, head and neck, liver or kidney cancer. Each CDR3 is given with its conserved first and last residue. The order of the fields is V gene, D gene, clone size, J gene, CDR3 DNA, CDR3 protein. A D gene is named only where the DNA matches it firmly. Expanded clones are given a class, and other clones once, few, many or no size at all.

v_call: TRBV28
d_call: -
clone_size: once
j_call: TRBJ1-4
cdr3_nt: TGTGTCCAGGATCCTCATCAGGAAAAACTGTTTTTT
cdr3_aa: CVQDPHQEKLFF

v_call: TRBV5-4
d_call: -
clone_size: -
j_call: TRBJ2-1
cdr3_nt: TGTGCCAGCAGCTTGGAGGCCAGGAGGTACAATGAGCAGTTCTTC
cdr3_aa: CASSLEARRYNEQFF

v_call: TRBV4-1
d_call: TRBD1
clone_size: -
j_call: TRBJ1-5
cdr3_nt: TGCGCCAGCAGCCAAATACAGGGGTTTAGCAATCAGCCCCAGCATTTT
cdr3_aa: CASSQIQGFSNQPQHF

v_call: TRBV7-9
d_call: -
clone_size: -
j_call: TRBJ1-5
cdr3_nt: TGTGCCAGCAGCTTGGACGGGTACAATCAGCCCCAGCATTTT
cdr3_aa: CASSLDGYNQPQHF

v_call: TRBV6-5
d_call: -
clone_size: -
j_call: TRBJ1-1
cdr3_nt: TGTGCCAGCAGAACCAACACTGAAGCTTTCTTT
cdr3_aa: CASRTNTEAFF

v_call: TRBV2
d_call: -
clone_size: -
j_call: TRBJ2-3
cdr3_nt: TGTGCCAGCAGTGAATCCTATCAGGACACAGATACGCAGTATTTT
cdr3_aa: CASSESYQDTDTQYF

v_call: TRBV14
d_call: -
clone_size: -
j_call: TRBJ1-5
cdr3_nt: TGTGCCAGCAGCCAAACAGGGCGTCAGCCCCAGCATTTT
cdr3_aa: CASSQTGRQPQHF

v_call: TRBV6-5
d_call: -
clone_size: -
j_call: TRBJ1-5
cdr3_nt: TGTGCCAGCAGTTACTCCCGGACGGGGGATCAGCCCCAGCATTTT
cdr3_aa: CASSYSRTGDQPQHF

v_call: TRBV6-5
d_call: TRBD1
clone_size: -
j_call: TRBJ1-5
cdr3_nt: TGTGCCAGCAGCTTTCACAGGGGGCTGGGGGAGCCCCAGCATTTT
cdr3_aa: CASSFHRGLGEPQHF

v_call: TRBV30
d_call: TRBD2
clone_size: -
j_call: TRBJ2-1
cdr3_nt: TGTGCCTGGAGTGCGGGGGGGCGGCAGTTCTTC
cdr3_aa: CAWSAGGRQFF

v_call: TRBV27
d_call: -
clone_size: -
j_call: TRBJ2-3
cdr3_nt: TGTGCCAGCAGTTTAGTGGCTCCGGATACGCAGTATTTT
cdr3_aa: CASSLVAPDTQYF

v_call: TRBV11-1
d_call: -
clone_size: once
j_call: TRBJ1-2
cdr3_nt: TGTGCCAGCAGCCATGGACAGATAGCTAACTATGGCTACACCTTC
cdr3_aa: CASSHGQIANYGYTF

v_call: TRBV10-3
d_call: TRBD2
clone_size: -
j_call: TRBJ2-1
cdr3_nt: TGTGCCATCAGTGAACTTGATGGGACTAGCGGGGGGAGATCAACCTACAATGAGCAGTTCTTC
cdr3_aa: CAISELDGTSGGRSTYNEQFF

v_call: TRBV30
d_call: -
clone_size: -
j_call: TRBJ1-5
cdr3_nt: TGTGCCTGGAGTGTCGGGGTCAACGCGGCGCAGCCCCAGCATTTT
cdr3_aa: CAWSVGVNAAQPQHF

v_call: TRBV28
d_call: TRBD1
clone_size: -
j_call: TRBJ1-6
cdr3_nt: TGTGCCAGCAGTACCCAGTATCGGGACAGGGGGGCCGTAAGAAATTCACCCCTCCACTTT
cdr3_aa: CASSTQYRDRGAVRNSPLHF

v_call: TRBV4-2
d_call: -
clone_size: -
j_call: TRBJ1-2
cdr3_nt: TGTGCCAGCAGCCAAATTGGTGGCTACACCTTC
cdr3_aa: CASSQIGGYTF

v_call: TRBV19
d_call: -
clone_size: -
j_call: TRBJ2-7
cdr3_nt: TGTGCCAGTAGTCCGACACTGTCCTACGAGCAGTACTTC
cdr3_aa: CASSPTLSYEQYF

v_call: TRBV2
d_call: -
clone_size: -
j_call: TRBJ2-5
cdr3_nt: TGTGCCAGCCTTACGACAAAACGGACCCAAGAGACCCAGTACTTC
cdr3_aa: CASLTTKRTQETQYF

v_call: TRBV5-6
d_call: -
clone_size: -
j_call: TRBJ1-2
cdr3_nt: TGTGCCAGCAGCGGGAGACCCATCTATGGCTACACCTTC
cdr3_aa: CASSGRPIYGYTF

v_call: TRBV19
d_call: -
clone_size: -
j_call: TRBJ1-3
cdr3_nt: TGTGCCAGTAGTGCACGTGGCTCTGGAAACACCATATATTTT
cdr3_aa: CASSARGSGNTIYF

v_call: TRBV11-3
d_call: TRBD2
clone_size: -
j_call: TRBJ2-1
cdr3_nt: TGTGCCAGCAGTCAAGAGGTAGGGGCTAGCGGATGGGATGAGCAGTTCTTC
cdr3_aa: CASSQEVGASGWDEQFF

v_call: TRBV27
d_call: -
clone_size: -
j_call: TRBJ2-3
cdr3_nt: TGTGCCAGCAGTCCCGACCTCGATACGCAGTATTTT
cdr3_aa: CASSPDLDTQYF

v_call: TRBV11-2
d_call: TRBD2
clone_size: once
j_call: TRBJ2-1
cdr3_nt: TGTGCCAGCAGCTCGACTAGCGCCCAGGTTTACAATGAGCAGTTCTTC
cdr3_aa: CASSSTSAQVYNEQFF

v_call: TRBV25-1
d_call: -
clone_size: -
j_call: TRBJ2-2
cdr3_nt: TGTGCCAGCAGTGAACTCCCGGGACCAAACACCGGGGAGCTGTTTTTT
cdr3_aa: CASSELPGPNTGELFF

v_call: TRBV9
d_call: -
clone_size: -
j_call: TRBJ2-7
cdr3_nt: TGTGCCAGCAGCGTAGGGGCCCTCGCCTACGAGCAGTACTTC
cdr3_aa: CASSVGALAYEQYF

v_call: TRBV5-6
d_call: TRBD1
clone_size: -
j_call: TRBJ1-5
cdr3_nt: TGTGCCAGCAGCTCGTACTCGACAGGGGCGGGCAATCAGCCCCAGCATTTT
cdr3_aa: CASSSYSTGAGNQPQHF

v_call: TRBV7-6
d_call: -
clone_size: -
j_call: TRBJ2-1
cdr3_nt: TGTGCCAGCAGCGCCGACCCGAGCTCCTACAATGAGCAGTTCTTC
cdr3_aa: CASSADPSSYNEQFF

v_call: TRBV7-9
d_call: -
clone_size: -
j_call: TRBJ2-2
cdr3_nt: TGTGCCAGAGATCAGCAGGAGGAATTCCAGACCGGGGAGCTGTTTTTT
cdr3_aa: CARDQQEEFQTGELFF

v_call: TRBV6-5
d_call: -
clone_size: -
j_call: TRBJ2-1
cdr3_nt: TGTGCCAGCAGTTACTCGACAGAGGCGGGTGAGCAGTTCTTC
cdr3_aa: CASSYSTEAGEQFF

v_call: TRBV2
d_call: -
clone_size: -
j_call: TRBJ1-1
cdr3_nt: TGTGCCAGCAGTCCCCGCGGGCCGAACACTGAAGCTTTCTTT
cdr3_aa: CASSPRGPNTEAFF

v_call: TRBV6-6
d_call: TRBD1
clone_size: once
j_call: TRBJ2-2
cdr3_nt: TGTGCCAGTGAGGGACAGGGGAACACCGGGGAGCTGTTTTTT
cdr3_aa: CASEGQGNTGELFF

v_call: TRBV9
d_call: TRBD2
clone_size: -
j_call: TRBJ2-4
cdr3_nt: TGTGCCAGCAGCGTAGGAGCGGGAGTAGCCAAAAACATTCAGTACTTC
cdr3_aa: CASSVGAGVAKNIQYF

v_call: TRBV6-5
d_call: -
clone_size: -
j_call: TRBJ1-3
cdr3_nt: TGTGCCAGCAGAGCAGGATCCTCTGGAAACACCATATATTTT
cdr3_aa: CASRAGSSGNTIYF

v_call: TRBV5-4
d_call: -
clone_size: -
j_call: TRBJ1-2
cdr3_nt: TGTGCCAGCAGCTTGGAGAGGTATGGCTACACCTTC
cdr3_aa: CASSLERYGYTF

v_call: TRBV5-4
d_call: -
clone_size: -
j_call: TRBJ1-2
cdr3_nt: TGTGCCAGCAGCGAAGGACTAGCGGGGGGGCCGGGCTATGGCTACACCTTC
cdr3_aa: CASSEGLAGGPGYGYTF

v_call: TRBV19
d_call: TRBD1
clone_size: once
j_call: TRBJ1-5
cdr3_nt: TGTGCCAGTAATCCGAGGGGGCCAGGGGACTATAGCAATCAGCCCCAGCATTTT
cdr3_aa: CASNPRGPGDYSNQPQHF

v_call: TRBV4-1
d_call: TRBD1
clone_size: -
j_call: TRBJ1-2
cdr3_nt: TGCGCCAGCAGCCAACGGGACAGGGCTGGGGGCTACACCTTC
cdr3_aa: CASSQRDRAGGYTF

v_call: TRBV5-5
d_call: -
clone_size: -
j_call: TRBJ2-7
cdr3_nt: TGTGCCAGCAGCTTGGGAGCCTGGCCCACCTACGAGCAGTACTTC
cdr3_aa: CASSLGAWPTYEQYF

v_call: TRBV2
d_call: -
clone_size: -
j_call: TRBJ1-5
cdr3_nt: TGTGCCAGCAGTCGCTTTACAGGGATGAGTCAGCCCCAGCATTTT
cdr3_aa: CASSRFTGMSQPQHF

v_call: TRBV28
d_call: -
clone_size: -
j_call: TRBJ1-5
cdr3_nt: TGTGCCAGCAGTTGGGCCCTTAACAGGAATCCCGGCAATCAGCCCCAGCATTTT
cdr3_aa: CASSWALNRNPGNQPQHF

v_call: TRBV11-3
d_call: -
clone_size: -
j_call: TRBJ2-6
cdr3_nt: TGTGCCAGCAGCGCAGGGTACCCTGGGGCCAACGTCCTGACTTTC
cdr3_aa: CASSAGYPGANVLTF

v_call: TRBV6-5
d_call: -
clone_size: -
j_call: TRBJ2-7
cdr3_nt: TGTGCCAGCAGTTACTCGAGTTACGAGCAGTACTTC
cdr3_aa: CASSYSSYEQYF

v_call: TRBV5-8
d_call: -
clone_size: -
j_call: TRBJ1-2
cdr3_nt: TGTGCCAGCAGCTTGGGCAGGGAATGGGATGGCTACACCTTC
cdr3_aa: CASSLGREWDGYTF

v_call: TRBV15
d_call: -
clone_size: -
j_call: TRBJ1-1
cdr3_nt: TGTGCCACCAGCAGAGACCCGGGGTGGAACACTGAAGCTTTCTTT
cdr3_aa: CATSRDPGWNTEAFF

v_call: TRBV4-3
d_call: -
clone_size: -
j_call: TRBJ1-1
cdr3_nt: TGCGCCAGCAGCCAAGAATGGTCGGGGGGTGAAGCTTTCTTT
cdr3_aa: CASSQEWSGGEAFF

v_call: TRBV4-3
d_call: -
clone_size: -
j_call: TRBJ2-1
cdr3_nt: TGCGCCAGCAGCCAATACTACGGAACTATAGCGGCCAATGAGCAGTTCTTC
cdr3_aa: CASSQYYGTIAANEQFF

v_call: TRBV9
d_call: -
clone_size: -
j_call: TRBJ2-1
cdr3_nt: TGTGCCAGCAGCTCAGGGAGCGGGCTCTACAATGAGCAGTTCTTC
cdr3_aa: CASSSGSGLYNEQFF

v_call: TRBV6-1
d_call: -
clone_size: -
j_call: TRBJ1-1
cdr3_nt: TGTGCCAGCAGTGAAAACCCCGACGGGGGCACTGAAGCTTTCTTT
cdr3_aa: CASSENPDGGTEAFF

v_call: TRBV27
d_call: TRBD1
clone_size: -
j_call: TRBJ2-2
cdr3_nt: TGTGCCAGCAGTTTGGGACAGGGGAACGGGGAGCTGTTTTTT
cdr3_aa: CASSLGQGNGELFF

v_call: TRBV7-9
d_call: -
clone_size: -
j_call: TRBJ1-2
cdr3_nt: TGTGCCAGCAGCTTAGAATCTGGACAGATAAACTATGGCTACACCTTC
cdr3_aa: CASSLESGQINYGYTF

v_call: TRBV7-9
d_call: -
clone_size: -
j_call: TRBJ2-1
cdr3_nt: TGTGCCAGCAGCTTAGAACTAGCCCGTACGGTCAATGAGCAGTTCTTC
cdr3_aa: CASSLELARTVNEQFF